This passage covers 3 T cell receptor beta chains from one sample sequenced in a study of shared clonotypes between healthy human individuals. Positive CCR7 selection of CD45RO-negative cells yielded the naive CD8 cells, and terminally differentiated effector memory CD45RA+ cells were excluded. Clones were read by immunoSEQ multiplex PCR, and TCRdb kept only the in-frame ones, dropping some. The sample shows approximately 740,000 clones, 80% to 95% of them seen only once. Sequenced: naive CD8+ T cells sorted from blood. Receptor source: a man aged 30 to 45 in good health.

This chain links TRBV28 with TRBJ2-7; 7 nucleotides match TRBD1. The CDR3 loop spans 15 amino acids. Trimming removed 7 bases from V and 2 bases from J; junction bases left unmatched: 11. Germline CDR1 reads MDHEN; CDR2 reads SYDVKM. The CDR3 sequence: CASNSLWTGTYEQYF. The CDR3 nucleotides read TGTGCCAGCAACAGTTTATGGACAGGAACCTACGAGCAGTACTTC.

This clone was recorded only once. V usage is TRBV5-4 and J usage is TRBJ2-7; 10 nucleotides line up with TRBD1. V shed 3 bases, J shed 4 bases, and the junction held 7 bases outside the gene matches. The germline V gene has CDR1 SGHNT and CDR2 YYREEE (reference sequence). The length of the CDR3 is 15 residues. CDR3 DNA sequence: TGTGCCAGCAGCTGGGGGACAGGGGAATTGTACGAGCAGTACTTC. This translates into CASSWGTGELYEQYF.

J is TRBJ2-7 and V is TRBV25-1; D call uncertain. CDR1 and CDR2 from the germline V gene are MGHDK and SYGVNS. The CDR3 spans 16 residues. V shed 2 bases and J shed 2 bases, with 16 bases lying between them. Here the CDR3 reads CASSELSIGFPYEQYF. The CDR3 DNA is TGTGCCAGCAGTGAACTGAGTATAGGCTTCCCCTACGAGCAGTACTTC.